These 26 T cell receptor beta chains originate from one sample sequenced in a study of TIL therapy for anti-PD-1-resistant metastatic lung cancer (dated by TCRdb to about 2021). TCR beta CDR3 regions were amplified from genomic DNA with the immunoSEQ v3 hsTCRB kit using bias-controlled multiplex PCR. This is the immuneACCESS table as TCRdb keeps it, with only in-frame sequences that have V and J called. A part of the clones is gone; compared with another copy, unresolved V genes explain less than half, and the rest is unexplained. The sample profile shows nearly 60,000 clones; more than 60% of them were found once. Jointly, the top ten make up roughly 2% of the sample. This specimen's time point label, per the study, means: pre-treatment sample, taken before nivolumab and TIL therapy. The specimen comprised blood, sampled at baseline. The receptors derive from a person aged 30 to 80 with non-small cell lung cancer.

The chain combines TRBV5-1 with TRBJ2-7, with 7 bases aligning to TRBD1. This CDR3 comprises 13 residues. After removal of 5 bases from V and 2 bases from J, the junction contained 4 bases not matched to a gene. CDR1 and CDR2 from the germline V gene are SGHRS and YFSETQ. The CDR3 region has the DNA TGCGCCAGCAGATCAGGGGGAACCTACGAGCAGTACTTC. Translation gives CASRSGGTYEQYF.

V and J are TRBV5-1 and TRBJ1-4, with a possible D match to TRBD1 (6 bases). The CDR3 has 14 residues. Trimming took 5 bases from V and 2 from J, leaving 10 bases between them. Looked up from germline, CDR1 is SGHRS and CDR2 is YFSETQ. CDR3 sequence (DNA): TGCGCCAGCAGAAAGGACAGTACTAATGAAAAACTGTTTTTT. Its translation: CASRKDSTNEKLFF.

This rearrangement joins TRBV5-5 to TRBJ2-7; TRBD1 matches at 8 bases. Trimming removed 3 bases from V and 3 bases from J; junction bases left unmatched: 14. CDR3 length: 17 amino acids. Germline V gives CDR1 SGHKS, CDR2 YYEKEE (reference sequence). The CDR3 loop is CASSSWDRFSAVYEQYF. CDR3 bases: TGTGCCAGCAGCTCTTGGGACAGGTTCAGCGCGGTCTACGAGCAGTACTTC.

The chain recombines TRBV7-9 with TRBJ2-5; 7 bases match TRBD2. V lost 3 bases to trimming and J lost 4 bases; unmatched junction nucleotides: 20. There are 19 residues in the CDR3. The germline V gene encodes CDR1 SEHNR and CDR2 FQNEAQ (reference sequence). The CDR3 coding sequence is TGTGCCAGCAGCTTCCAAAGACGTCATGCGGGAGTGGTTGTAGAGACCCAGTACTTC. Translating it yields CASSFQRRHAGVVVETQYF. Full variable domain (outside the CDR3, taken from reference TRBV7-9 and TRBJ2-5): DTGVSQNPRHKITKRGQNVTFRCDPISEHNRLYWYRQTLGQGPEFLTYFQNEAQLEKSRLLSDRFSAERPKGSFSTLEIQRTEQGDSAMYLCASSFQRRHAGVVVETQYFGPGTRLLVL.

The chain employs TRBV9 and TRBJ1-1; 7 bases map to TRBD1. The length of the CDR3 is 15 residues. V dropped 4 bases and J dropped 3; count of bases not matched to a gene: 9. Germline V gene sequence: CDR1 SGDLS, CDR2 YYNGEE. The CDR3 DNA is TGTGCCAGCAGCTCCGCAACAGGGGAAGACACTGAAGCTTTCTTT. Translated: CASSSATGEDTEAFF. The full variable domain, in which reference TRBV9 and TRBJ1-1 provide the parts outside the CDR3, is DSGVTQTPKHLITATGQRVTLRCSPRSGDLSVYWYQQSLDQGLQFLIQYYNGEERAKGNILERFSAQQFPDLHSELNLSSLELGDSALYFCASSSATGEDTEAFFGQGTRLTVV.

The chain employs TRBV19 and TRBJ1-5; the D gene is possibly TRBD1 (5 bases). Germline-derived CDR1 and CDR2 are LNHDA and SQIVND (reference sequence). The CDR3 length is 15 residues. V lost 5 bases and J 4 bases, leaving 15 bases between the germline ends. This CDR3 is CASSFSSWGNQPQHF. The CDR3 DNA reads as TGTGCCAGTAGTTTCTCGTCTTGGGGGAATCAGCCCCAGCATTTT.

In this sample, this clone turned up once. V gene TRBV6-4 combines with J gene TRBJ2-7; a weak D match, TRBD1 (6 bases). The CDR3 spans 14 residues. Trimming took off 6 bases at V and 7 bases at J, with 19 bases between the two ends. Germline CDR1 reads MRHNA; CDR2 reads SNTAGT. In DNA form, the CDR3 reads TGTGCCAGCAGCCACGACCTGGGGGCCCGGGAGCAGTACTTC. This encodes CASSHDLGAREQYF.

V is TRBV11-2 and J is TRBJ2-3, with 13 bases matching TRBD2. The trim removed 5 bases at V and 5 bases at J, leaving 7 bases unmatched. The CDR3 is 16 amino acids. Per germline, CDR1 SGHAT and CDR2 FQNNGV. CDR3 protein: CASSPRLAGGVDTQYF. CDR3 nucleotides: TGTGCCAGCAGCCCCAGACTAGCGGGGGGAGTAGATACGCAGTATTTT.

This clone was counted between two and nine times. This rearrangement joins TRBV19 to TRBJ1-6, with TRBD1 matching 11 bases. V lost 5 bases and J lost 7; bases outside the gene matches: 4. CDR3 size: 15 residues. The germline CDR1 and CDR2 sequences are LNHDA and SQIVND (reference sequence). Written as DNA, the CDR3 is TGTGCCAGTAGTCCTAGGACAGGGGGCAATTCACCCCTCCACTTT. Its translation: CASSPRTGGNSPLHF. Filled out from reference TRBV19 and TRBJ1-6, the complete variable domain reads DGGITQSPKYLFRKEGQNVTLSCEQNLNHDAMYWYRQDPGQGLRLIYYSQIVNDFQKGDIAEGYSVSREKKESFPLTVTSAQKNPTAFYLCASSPRTGGNSPLHFGNGTRLTVT.

V and J are TRBV4-2 and TRBJ2-1; 16 bases are a match to TRBD2. Trimming took 4 bases from V and 7 from J; bases not matched to a gene: 13. This CDR3 contains 19 residues. Germline assignment: CDR1 LGHNA and CDR2 YNFKEQ. CDR3 in amino acids: CASSPYLGTSGRAWNEQFF. Written as DNA, the CDR3 is TGTGCCAGCAGCCCATACCTTGGGACTAGCGGGAGGGCCTGGAATGAGCAGTTCTTC.

This clone was seen just once. The chain combines TRBV28 with TRBJ2-5; TRBD2 is a possible D gene (5 bases). The CDR3 has 13 residues. Per germline, CDR1 MDHEN and CDR2 SYDVKM. V dropped 10 bases and J dropped 2 bases, with 14 bases sitting between them. Written as DNA, the CDR3 is TGTGCCATACCGGAGGAGACTCAAGAGACCCAGTACTTC. The encoded protein is CAIPEETQETQYF.

The chain is built from TRBV6-5 and TRBJ2-7, with a tentative D call TRBD2 (5 bases). The CDR3 spans 15 residues. Trimming shortened V by 6 bases and J by 0 bases, and 15 bases separated the two germline ends. Germline CDR1 is MNHEY and CDR2 is SVGAGI. As DNA, the CDR3 is TGTGCCAGCAGGCCCCTGCGCGGGTTCTCCTACGAGCAGTACTTC. It yields the protein CASRPLRGFSYEQYF.

This chain uses TRBV2 with TRBJ1-1; unclear D gene. The CDR3 is 13 amino acids. Germline lookup yields CDR1 SNHLY and CDR2 FYNNEI. V shed 2 bases and J shed 1 base, with 5 bases lying between them. In DNA form, the CDR3 reads TGTGCCAGCAGTGAAAATGAGAACACTGAAGCTTTCTTT. Amino acid sequence: CASSENENTEAFF.

V and J are TRBV2 and TRBJ1-5, with D hard to call. Deletions cut 1 base from V and 8 bases from J, with 15 bases between. In germline, CDR1 is SNHLY, CDR2 FYNNEI. The CDR3 length is 15 residues. The CDR3 region has the DNA TGTGCCAGCAGTGAAGGAAACACTCAATCAGAGCCCCAGCATTTT. Translating gives CASSEGNTQSEPQHF.

The V gene is TRBV28, the J gene TRBJ1-2; D perhaps matches TRBD1 (5 bases). The V gene's germline CDR1 is MDHEN and CDR2 SYDVKM. This CDR3 contains 15 residues. Trimming left V 4 bases short and J 3 bases short, with 15 bases between. The CDR3 spells CASSSTGRGHYGYTF. CDR3 sequence (DNA): TGTGCCAGCAGTTCCACGGGGAGGGGTCACTATGGCTACACCTTC.

The table lists this clone with a count of one. The gene calls are TRBV7-9 and TRBJ2-1; D remains unclear. Per germline, CDR1 SEHNR and CDR2 FQNEAQ (reference sequence). The CDR3 sequence is 15 residues long. Trimming cost V 5 bases and J 0 bases, with 11 bases left between them. The chain's CDR3 is CASSQTPSSYNEQFF. The CDR3 DNA reads TGTGCCAGCAGCCAGACTCCAAGCTCCTACAATGAGCAGTTCTTC.

The chain couples TRBV5-4 to TRBJ2-7, with D hard to call. V shed 2 bases and J shed 3 bases, with 15 bases lying between them. The length of the CDR3 is 15 residues. CDR1 and CDR2 from the germline V gene are SGHNT and YYREEE (reference sequence). The CDR3 DNA reads as TGTGCCAGCAGCTTCGGCAGGTCGGACGACTACGAGCAGTACTTC. Translation gives CASSFGRSDDYEQYF. Full variable domain (remainder filled in from reference TRBV5-4 and TRBJ2-7): ETGVTQSPTHLIKTRGQQVTLRCSSQSGHNTVSWYQQALGQGPQFIFQYYREEENGRGNFPPRFSGLQFPNYSSELNVNALELDDSALYLCASSFGRSDDYEQYFGPGTRLTVT.

The sample holds a few counts of this clone. Distinct nucleotide sequences in the sample also encode this CDR3. V usage is TRBV7-3 and J usage is TRBJ1-1; 8 nucleotides agree with TRBD1. Looked up from germline, CDR1 is SGHTA and CDR2 is FQGTGA. The CDR3 is 13 residues long. For the CDR3, the DNA is TGTGCAAGCGGACAGGGTCCGAACACTGAAGCTTTCTTT. Its protein product is CASGQGPNTEAFF.

Here the CDR3 reads CASSSWTSGSRSEQFF. The DNA for the CDR3 is TGTGCCAGCAGCTCCTGGACTAGCGGGAGTCGATCTGAGCAGTTCTTC. The J gene is TRBJ2-1, the V gene TRBV7-9, with 13 bases matching TRBD2. J lost 9 bases, V lost 4 bases, and 9 bases had no gene match. The CDR3 sequence is 16 residues long. Germline values: CDR1 SEHNR, CDR2 FQNEAQ (reference sequence).

The J gene is TRBJ2-7, the V gene TRBV5-4; tentative D call: TRBD1 (6 bases). V lost 0 bases and J lost 4, with 11 bases in between. The V gene's germline CDR1 is SGHNT and CDR2 YYREEE (reference sequence). The CDR3 is made up of 14 amino acids. CDR3 sequence: CASSLVGGTYEQYF. The CDR3 DNA sequence: TGTGCCAGCAGCTTGGTTGGTGGGACATACGAGCAGTACTTC.

The rearrangement uses TRBV10-1 and TRBJ2-3; 7 bases are shared with TRBD1. The CDR3 covers 14 residues. CDR1 is WNHNN, CDR2 SYGVQD, per germline (reference sequence). Germline trimming cut 5 bases from V and 0 bases from J; bases unmatched to any gene: 2. CDR3 in amino acids: CASSWTGSTDTQYF. The CDR3 DNA is TGCGCCAGCAGTTGGACAGGAAGCACAGATACGCAGTATTTT.

In its sample, this clone was seen a few times. The J gene is TRBJ1-5, the V gene TRBV28; D is possibly TRBD1 (5 bases). V lost 3 bases to trimming and J lost 0 bases, with 12 bases between them. Germline assignment: CDR1 MDHEN and CDR2 SYDVKM. The CDR3 covers 16 residues. CDR3 in amino acids: CASSLGGGFSNQPQHF. DNA for the CDR3: TGTGCCAGCAGTTTGGGGGGGGGATTTAGCAATCAGCCCCAGCATTTT.

This clone has a handful of counts. The gene calls are TRBV4-1 and TRBJ2-2; D is undetermined. This CDR3 comprises 16 residues. CDR1 MGHRA and CDR2 YSYEKL come from the germline V gene. V lost 1 base and J 1 base, leaving 10 bases between the germline ends. The CDR3 here is CASSQAFAGNTGELFF. CDR3 coding DNA: TGCGCCAGCAGCCAAGCCTTTGCAGGGAACACCGGGGAGCTGTTTTTT.

This clone was seen only a few times. The chain is built from TRBV6-5 and TRBJ1-1; the match to TRBD1 covers 9 bases. Germline V gene data show CDR1 as MNHEY and CDR2 as SVGAGI. The CDR3 has 14 residues. Trimming at V came to 6 bases and at J to 6 bases, leaving 8 bases not matched to a gene. In DNA form, the CDR3 reads TGTGCCAGCAGCTTGGACAGGGGATGGTCTGAAGCTTTCTTT. This encodes CASSLDRGWSEAFF.

The chain employs TRBV10-2 and TRBJ1-2; TRBD1 agrees at 7 bases. Losses at the gene ends were 7 bases for V and 1 base for J; bases not matched to a gene: 12. The germline V gene has CDR1 WSHSY and CDR2 SAAADI. This CDR3 is 16 amino acids long. The chain's CDR3 is CASIPDRAKLNYGYTF. CDR3 sequence (DNA): TGCGCCAGCATCCCAGACAGGGCGAAGCTTAACTATGGCTACACCTTC.

This clone was counted a few times. The chain links TRBV27 to TRBJ2-7; D might be TRBD1 (6 bases). Trimming removed 3 bases from V and 6 bases from J, with 15 bases in between. CDR1 MNHEY and CDR2 SMNVEV come from the germline V gene (reference sequence). The CDR3 covers 14 residues. CDR3 region: CASSFRRQGFEQYF. The CDR3 region has the DNA TGTGCCAGCAGTTTCCGCCGGCAGGGGTTCGAGCAGTACTTC.